These 26 T cell receptor beta chains were all obtained from the same sample, sequenced in a study of blood T cell repertoires in COVID-19. The protocol was immunoSEQ multiplex PCR, while the TCRdb copy is restricted to in-frame clones and leaves out a portion. The sample has 300,000 to 350,000 clones, around nine tenths seen once; the top ten hold roughly 3.9%. The sample comprised peripheral blood. The origin of the receptors is a woman aged 60 to 75 with COVID-19, enrolled during active disease.

This clone was found once. The chain is built from TRBV5-6 and TRBJ2-5; D might be TRBD2 (7 bases). The CDR3 contains 13 residues. The germline CDR1 and CDR2 sequences are SGHDT and YYEEEE. V was clipped by 5 bases and J by 5 bases, with 13 bases between them. Written as DNA, the CDR3 is TGTGCCAGCAGTTGGGGGGGCTCCGAGACCCAGTACTTC. It encodes CASSWGGSETQYF.

The chain is built from TRBV28 and TRBJ1-2; D unclear. V was pared by 5 bases and J by 4 bases, with 5 bases between. CDR3 length: 11 residues. From germline, CDR1 is MDHEN and CDR2 SYDVKM. The CDR3 region is CASSDTYGYTF. The CDR3 DNA follows: TGTGCCAGCAGTGACACCTATGGCTACACCTTC.

The V and J genes are TRBV5-6 and TRBJ2-7, with TRBD2 matching 7 bases. CDR3 length equals 15 residues. V gave up 1 base and J gave up 2 bases; unmatched junction bases: 6. Per the germline V gene, CDR1 is SGHDT and CDR2 is YYEEEE. CDR3 sequence: CASSLMGRETYEQYF. The CDR3 DNA reads as TGTGCCAGCAGCTTGATGGGGAGGGAGACCTACGAGCAGTACTTC.

The chain uses TRBV28 and TRBJ1-5, with unresolved D. This CDR3 has 15 residues. Germline CDR1 reads MDHEN; CDR2 reads SYDVKM. V was pared by 8 bases and J by 5 bases, with 19 bases between. CDR3 bases: TGTGCCAGCGGTGTAGAGGGCAGTAAGTATCAGCCCCAGCATTTT. This sequence encodes CASGVEGSKYQPQHF.

The chain carries TRBV12-3 or TRBV12-4 and TRBJ1-5; weak D call: TRBD1 (6 bases). V was shortened by 7 bases and J by 7 bases, with 14 bases between the two germline ends. CDR3 length: 13 residues. This CDR3 is CASKKGVGQPQHF. CDR3 bases: TGTGCCAGCAAGAAGGGGGTTGGCCAGCCCCAGCATTTT.

This sequence joins TRBV6-5 and TRBJ1-4, with 7 nucleotides matching TRBD1. The trim removed 2 bases at V and 10 bases at J, leaving 7 bases unmatched. Germline loops: CDR1 MNHEY, CDR2 SVGAGI. The CDR3 is 14 amino acids. The CDR3 nucleotides read TGTGCCAGCAGTTACGAGGGGGCGCGGGGAAAACTGTTTTTT. It is translated as CASSYEGARGKLFF.

The rearrangement joins TRBV3-1 (or the pseudogene TRBV3-2) to TRBJ2-1, with 14 bases identical to TRBD2. Germline V lookup: CDR1 LGHDT, CDR2 YNNKEL (reference sequence). The ends lost 4 bases at V and 8 bases at J; junction bases unmatched: 10. This CDR3 has 17 residues. CDR3 sequence reads: CASSRRLAGGPIDEQFF. DNA of the CDR3: TGTGCCAGCAGCCGCCGACTAGCGGGGGGGCCCATCGATGAGCAGTTCTTC.

The chain employs TRBV5-5 and TRBJ2-7; TRBD1 aligns across 8 bases. The length of the CDR3 is 15 residues. V shed 2 bases, J shed 5 bases, and the junction held 9 bases outside the gene matches. In germline, CDR1 is SGHKS, CDR2 YYEKEE (reference sequence). For the CDR3, the DNA is TGTGCCAGCAGCTTTGTTCAGGGACAGGTCAACGAGCAGTACTTC. Amino acids: CASSFVQGQVNEQYF.

The chain couples TRBV2 to TRBJ2-7, with 7 bases identical to TRBD2. The length of the CDR3 is 13 residues. After removal of 7 bases from V and 0 bases from J, the junction contained 3 bases not matched to a gene. Germline CDR1 is SNHLY and CDR2 is FYNNEI. CDR3 coding DNA: TGTGCCAGCACCGGGGGGAGCTCCTACGAGCAGTACTTC. The encoded protein is CASTGGSSYEQYF.

CDR3 DNA sequence: TGTGCCAGCCGTCGGACAGAAAATCAGCCCCAGCATTTT. Amino acid sequence: CASRRTENQPQHF. The J gene is TRBJ1-5, the V gene TRBV18, with a tentative D call TRBD1 (6 bases). There are 13 residues in the CDR3. CDR1 KGHSH and CDR2 LQKENI come from the germline V gene. V lost 8 bases and J lost 4, with 12 bases in between.

The chain carries TRBV5-4 and TRBJ2-3; maybe TRBD2 (7 bases). Germline V gene lookup returns CDR1 SGHNT and CDR2 YYREEE (reference sequence). Between the trimmed V and J ends, which lost 5 bases and 4 bases, there was a span of 14 bases. CDR3 length: 14 amino acids. As DNA, the CDR3 is TGTGCCAGCAGGGAACGAGGGGGGGCAGATACGCAGTATTTT. Translation gives CASRERGGADTQYF. The variable domain in full, completed from reference TRBV5-4 and TRBJ2-3, reads ETGVTQSPTHLIKTRGQQVTLRCSSQSGHNTVSWYQQALGQGPQFIFQYYREEENGRGNFPPRFSGLQFPNYSSELNVNALELDDSALYLCASRERGGADTQYFGPGTRLTVL.

The V call is TRBV19, the J call TRBJ2-7, with TRBD1 as a possible D gene (8 bases). From germline, CDR1 is LNHDA and CDR2 SQIVND (reference sequence). The length of the CDR3 is 18 residues. The ends were cut back, 5 bases at V and 5 bases at J, with 28 bases in the middle. The CDR3 loop is CASSPSGGGTGIRNEQYF. CDR3 nucleotides: TGTGCCAGTAGTCCCAGTGGGGGGGGGACAGGAATCAGGAACGAGCAGTACTTC.

This chain uses TRBV11-1 with TRBJ1-1, with 10 nucleotides matching TRBD1. There are 15 residues in the CDR3. Germline V lookup: CDR1 SGHAT, CDR2 FQDESV (reference sequence). The V and J ends lost 3 bases and 5 bases, in that order; junction bases with no gene match: 6. The CDR3 coding sequence is TGTGCCAGCAGCTTGGGACAGGGGATGGGGACTGAAGCTTTCTTT. It translates to CASSLGQGMGTEAFF.

The chain has TRBV27 and TRBJ1-6, with 7 bases identical to TRBD1. CDR1 and CDR2 from the germline V gene are MNHEY and SMNVEV (reference sequence). CDR3 length: 19 amino acids. The V segment lost 4 bases and the J segment 0 bases; nucleotides outside the gene matches: 12. The CDR3 spells CASSSQGGVRSSYNSPLHF. The CDR3 nucleotides are TGTGCCAGCAGTTCTCAGGGGGGCGTAAGGAGCTCCTATAATTCACCCCTCCACTTT.

This chain connects TRBV6-5 to TRBJ1-1; D uncertain. Germline loops: CDR1 MNHEY, CDR2 SVGAGI. Trimming took 5 bases from V and 4 from J, leaving 14 bases between them. The CDR3 extends over 14 amino acids. CDR3 protein: CASSPQGGSTEAFF. As DNA, the CDR3 is TGTGCCAGCAGTCCCCAAGGTGGGAGCACTGAAGCTTTCTTT.

The chain uses TRBV19 and TRBJ1-1, with no clear D. This CDR3 has 14 amino acids. The germline V gene has CDR1 LNHDA and CDR2 SQIVND (reference sequence). V was cut by 5 bases and J by 4 bases, with 14 bases left in between. CDR3 in amino acids: CASSARGGPTEAFF. The CDR3 DNA reads TGTGCCAGTAGTGCGCGGGGAGGGCCCACTGAAGCTTTCTTT.

This chain joins TRBV29-1 and TRBJ1-5, with 8 bases fitting TRBD1. This CDR3 comprises 13 residues. Germline trimming cut 4 bases from V and 2 bases from J; bases unmatched to any gene: 1. The V gene's germline CDR1 is SQVTM and CDR2 ANQGSEA. The CDR3 loop is CSVATGGNQPQHF. CDR3 nucleotides: TGCAGCGTTGCGACAGGGGGCAATCAGCCCCAGCATTTT.

The rearrangement uses TRBV9 and TRBJ1-4; D is undetermined. The CDR3 runs to 15 residues. CDR1 and CDR2 (germline): SGDLS, YYNGEE. Trimming took 4 bases from V and 2 from J, leaving 12 bases between them. CDR3: CASSPSSRTNEKLFF. In nucleotides, the CDR3 is TGTGCCAGCAGCCCATCCTCGAGGACTAATGAAAAACTGTTTTTT.

The chain recombines TRBV18 with TRBJ1-2, with D possibly TRBD1 on 6 matching bases. Germline CDR1 is KGHSH and CDR2 is LQKENI. The V gene lost 2 bases and the J gene lost 2 bases, with 6 bases spanning the gap. CDR3 length: 13 amino acids. This CDR3 is CASSPGTNYGYTF. In DNA, the CDR3 is TGTGCCAGCTCACCAGGGACAAACTATGGCTACACCTTC.

This chain connects TRBV5-1 to TRBJ2-1; TRBD1 aligns across 9 bases. The CDR3 runs to 13 residues. From germline, CDR1 is SGHRS and CDR2 YFSETQ. The J segment lost 7 bases and the V segment lost 3 bases, leaving 2 bases of the junction unmatched. The CDR3 region is CASSSGQGNEQFF. The DNA of the CDR3 is TGCGCCAGCAGCTCCGGACAGGGGAATGAGCAGTTCTTC. Based on the CDR3 plus reference TRBV5-1 and TRBJ2-1, the full variable domain is KAGVTQTPRYLIKTRGQQVTLSCSPISGHRSVSWYQQTPGQGLQFLFEYFSETQRNKGNFPGRFSGRQFSNSRSEMNVSTLELGDSALYLCASSSGQGNEQFFGPGTRLTVL.

This chain joins TRBV6-5 and TRBJ1-5, with 7 bases aligning to TRBD1. In germline, CDR1 is MNHEY, CDR2 SVGAGI. Unmatched junction bases numbered 2, after V lost 2 bases and J lost 1 base. The CDR3 contains 15 residues. CDR3 sequence: CASSYTTGSNQPQHF. CDR3 in DNA: TGTGCCAGCAGTTACACGACAGGGAGCAATCAGCCCCAGCATTTT.

The V and J genes are TRBV9 and TRBJ1-6, with 9 bases lining up with TRBD1. V shed 3 bases, J shed 7 bases, and the junction held 11 bases outside the gene matches. This CDR3 has 17 residues. In germline, CDR1 is SGDLS, CDR2 YYNGEE. The CDR3 protein is CASSGQGEIIGNSPLHF. CDR3 DNA: TGTGCCAGCAGCGGACAGGGGGAGATAATAGGGAATTCACCCCTCCACTTT.

The chain has TRBV5-4 and TRBJ1-1, with D uncertain. CDR1 is SGHNT and CDR2 is YYREEE in the germline V gene (reference sequence). V was trimmed by 2 bases and J by 3 bases, leaving 8 bases between them. The CDR3 is 13 amino acids. The CDR3 spells CASSFGEDTEAFF. As DNA, the CDR3 is TGTGCCAGCAGCTTCGGAGAGGACACTGAAGCTTTCTTT.

This clone was recorded only once. The chain recombines TRBV11-2 with TRBJ2-4; TRBD2 might be the D (5 bases). The CDR3 totals 15 residues. V was pared by 6 bases and J by 9 bases, with 21 bases between. Per the germline V gene, CDR1 is SGHAT and CDR2 is FQNNGV. The CDR3 sequence: CASRPPGEHYGIQYF. For the CDR3, the DNA is TGTGCCAGCAGACCCCCCGGGGAGCACTACGGCATTCAGTACTTC.

The CDR3 coding sequence is TGTGCCAGCAGTTTAGAGATACAGGGGTCATTTGTAAAACTGTTTTTT. Amino acid sequence: CASSLEIQGSFVKLFF. This chain links TRBV28 with TRBJ1-4; 7 nucleotides line up with TRBD1. The CDR3 sequence is 16 residues long. V lost 2 bases and J lost 10; bases outside the gene matches: 13. Germline CDR1 is MDHEN and CDR2 is SYDVKM.

The V gene is TRBV21-1, the J gene TRBJ1-1. TRBV21-1 is noted as a pseudogene. The CDR3 totals 17 residues. CDR3 nucleotide sequence: TGTGCCAGCAGCAAACAAGATGGAGGGGTAATGAACACTGAAGCTTTCTTT. It codes for CASSKQDGGVMNTEAFF.